The TCR beta chain described here comes from a study of blood T cell repertoires in COVID-19. Across the whole study: Samples came from the United States, Italy and Spain, spanning acute and convalescent COVID-19. In each case, the material was cDNA or gDNA derived from T cells, B-cell-depleted T cells, or PBMCs.

The V and J ends lost 4 bases and 5 bases respectively, with 14 bases between them. The CDR3 is 14 amino acids. Germline V CDR1 and CDR2: SEHNR, FQNEAQ (reference sequence). There are a few counts of this clone. Method: immunoSEQ multiplex PCR; TCRdb's copy keeps in-frame clones and lacks some. The repertoire holds 110,000 or so clones, with more than 60% as singletons. This chain uses TRBV7-9 with TRBJ1-1; D possibly corresponds to TRBD1 (5 bases). This TCR derives from a man between 45 and 60 years old with acute or convalescent COVID-19. The sequencing input was peripheral blood. The CDR3 protein is CASSSWRGPTEAFF. The CDR3 region has the DNA TGTGCCAGCAGCTCCTGGAGGGGACCTACTGAAGCTTTCTTT.